These 30 T cell receptor beta chains share one sample of origin, sequenced in a study of blood T cell repertoires in COVID-19. TCRdb keeps only in-frame clones here, not all; method: immunoSEQ multiplex PCR. This table holds approximately 220,000 clones, around 82% found once. Sequences were obtained from PBMCs or T cells enriched from blood (not recorded which). The receptors originated from a middle-aged woman who had been exposed to COVID-19.

The chain is built from TRBV19 and TRBJ1-3; TRBD1 agrees at 9 bases. Germline CDR1 reads LNHDA; CDR2 reads SQIVND (reference sequence). The V and J ends lost 5 bases and 0 bases, in that order; junction bases with no gene match: 2. The CDR3 is 15 residues long. The CDR3 sequence: CASSDRGISGNTIYF. CDR3 nucleotides: TGTGCCAGTAGTGACAGGGGGATCTCTGGAAACACCATATATTTT. Full variable domain (remainder filled in from reference TRBV19 and TRBJ1-3): DGGITQSPKYLFRKEGQNVTLSCEQNLNHDAMYWYRQDPGQGLRLIYYSQIVNDFQKGDIAEGYSVSREKKESFPLTVTSAQKNPTAFYLCASSDRGISGNTIYFGEGSWLTVV.

This clone appeared a single time. This rearrangement joins TRBV5-6 to TRBJ2-7, with 8 bases aligning to TRBD1. Germline CDR1 and CDR2: SGHDT and YYEEEE. This CDR3 region has 13 residues. V shed 5 bases and J 7 bases; nucleotides not matched to a gene: 8. CDR3 DNA sequence: TGTGCCAGCAGGCCAGGGGGCTCGGGAGAGCAGTACTTC. This gives the protein CASRPGGSGEQYF.

This clone was seen a few times. The chain links TRBV6-5 to TRBJ1-5; 7 positions agree with TRBD1. This CDR3 region has 15 residues. J lost 7 bases, V lost 6 bases, and 12 bases had no gene match. The germline CDR1 and CDR2 sequences are MNHEY and SVGAGI. The CDR3 nucleotides read TGTGCCAGCAGCCCAGGCGACAGGGTATGGCAGCCCCAGCATTTT. Translation gives CASSPGDRVWQPQHF.

The rearrangement links TRBV5-6 to TRBJ2-7, with 7 bases fitting TRBD1. V lost 0 bases and J lost 2; bases outside the gene matches: 5. The CDR3 sequence is 15 residues long. CDR1 and CDR2 (germline): SGHDT, YYEEEE. The CDR3 DNA sequence: TGTGCCAGCAGCTTGGGAGCGACAGGGACCTACGAGCAGTACTTC. Its protein product is CASSLGATGTYEQYF.

This sequence joins TRBV28 and TRBJ2-2; D might be TRBD1 (5 bases). The V end lost 10 bases, the J end lost 5 bases, and 17 bases lay between the germline ends. Germline V gives CDR1 MDHEN, CDR2 SYDVKM. The CDR3 has 14 amino acids. The CDR3 here is CATRRQGRTGELFF. CDR3 bases: TGTGCCACCAGACGGCAGGGAAGGACCGGGGAGCTGTTTTTT.

This clone appeared once. The germline gene is not matched at one end of the junction; a read error may be the cause. V usage is TRBV19 and J usage is TRBJ2-2; a weak D match, TRBD1 (6 bases). CDR1 is LNHDA and CDR2 is SQIVND in the germline V gene (reference sequence). CDR3 length: 12 residues. The CDR3 loop reads CASSRLKGELFF. DNA for the CDR3: TGTGCCAGTAGTCGGCTTAAGGGGGAACTGTTTTTT.

This chain connects TRBV11-2 to TRBJ2-1; 7 bases are a match to TRBD1. CDR1 and CDR2 (germline): SGHAT, FQNNGV. Unmatched junction bases numbered 8, after V lost 1 base and J lost 8 bases. The CDR3 has 15 amino acids. The CDR3 reads CASSLVGQISHEQFF. The CDR3 bases are TGTGCCAGCAGCTTAGTGGGACAGATATCCCATGAGCAGTTCTTC.

This rearrangement joins TRBV5-1 to TRBJ2-3; TRBD2 is a possible D gene (6 bases). The CDR3 runs to 16 residues. Trimming took off 4 bases at V and 5 bases at J, with 20 bases between the two ends. From germline, CDR1 is SGHRS and CDR2 YFSETQ. As DNA, the CDR3 is TGCGCCAGCAGCCGAACAGCGGGCGGGGAGGTAGATACGCAGTATTTT. This encodes CASSRTAGGEVDTQYF.

The chain uses TRBV7-2 and TRBJ1-5, with a weak D call TRBD1 (5 bases). Germline loops: CDR1 SGHTA, CDR2 FQGNSA. V shed 1 base and J shed 7 bases, with 8 bases lying between them. This CDR3 region has 13 residues. The CDR3 coding sequence is TGTGCCAGCAGCTTAGGACAGTTCCAGCCCCAGCATTTT. This codes for CASSLGQFQPQHF.

This chain uses TRBV9 with TRBJ2-7; weak D call: TRBD2 (5 bases). The CDR3 is made up of 15 amino acids. The ends were cut back, 3 bases at V and 2 bases at J, with 15 bases in the middle. From germline, CDR1 is SGDLS and CDR2 YYNGEE. For the CDR3, the DNA is TGTGCCAGCAGCGCCGAGGGCAAATCCACCTACGAGCAGTACTTC. This codes for CASSAEGKSTYEQYF.

In its sample, this clone was seen once. This chain joins TRBV3-1 (or the pseudogene TRBV3-2) and TRBJ2-7; D unclear. V was trimmed by 3 bases and J by 3 bases, leaving 9 bases between them. This CDR3 has 13 residues. Germline values: CDR1 LGHDT, CDR2 YNNKEL (reference sequence). CDR3 sequence reads: CASSHPVGYEQYF. The CDR3 DNA sequence: TGTGCCAGCAGCCACCCCGTCGGCTACGAGCAGTACTTC.

The V gene is TRBV3-1 (or the pseudogene TRBV3-2), the J gene TRBJ1-2, with D possibly matching TRBD1 (6 bases). The CDR3 runs 15 residues. CDR1 and CDR2 from the germline V gene are LGHDT and YNNKEL (reference sequence). Trimming stripped 7 bases from V and 0 bases from J, with 15 bases between. CDR3 nucleotide sequence: TGTGCCAGCACCCCAGGGGTGGGTCCTAACTATGGCTACACCTTC. This sequence encodes CASTPGVGPNYGYTF.

In this sample, this clone turned up a few times. The gene calls are TRBV10-3 and TRBJ1-6; 7 nucleotides line up with TRBD1. CDR1 and CDR2 (germline): ENHRY, SYGVKD. There are 14 residues in the CDR3. J was trimmed by 6 bases and V by 2 bases; bases with no gene match: 1. CDR3 nucleotides: TGTGCCATCAGTGAGACAGGGGTTAATTCACCCCTCCACTTT. Residues: CAISETGVNSPLHF.

The chain combines TRBV11-2 with TRBJ1-3; unclear D gene. Germline loops: CDR1 SGHAT, CDR2 FQNNGV. The CDR3 is 17 residues long. V gave up 2 bases and J gave up 0 bases, with 14 bases separating them. The CDR3 sequence: CASSLRADYRSGNTIYF. In nucleotides, the CDR3 is TGTGCCAGCAGCTTAAGGGCCGACTACCGCTCTGGAAACACCATATATTTT.

The J gene is TRBJ1-5, the V gene TRBV27; tentative D call: TRBD1 (5 bases). The germline V gene encodes CDR1 MNHEY and CDR2 SMNVEV (reference sequence). The ends were cut back, 6 bases at V and 0 bases at J, with 12 bases in the middle. CDR3 length: 15 residues. The CDR3 region is CASRPQVNSNQPQHF. The CDR3, as DNA: TGTGCCAGCAGACCACAGGTCAATAGCAATCAGCCCCAGCATTTT.

The chain joins TRBV4-3 to TRBJ1-2, with 7 positions matching TRBD1. The J segment lost 7 bases and the V segment lost 4 bases, leaving 6 bases of the junction unmatched. Germline assignment: CDR1 LGHNA and CDR2 YSLEER. The CDR3 runs to 13 residues. The CDR3 sequence: CASSRGNRGGYTF. The CDR3 DNA sequence: TGCGCCAGCAGCCGAGGGAACAGGGGTGGCTACACCTTC.

This clone was counted at least ten times. In DNA form, the CDR3 reads TGTGCCAGTAGCTTACAGGGAAGGGGAAACATTCAGTACTTC. Its protein is CASSLQGRGNIQYF. This chain uses TRBV19 with TRBJ2-4; tentatively, D is TRBD1 (6 bases). CDR1 is LNHDA, CDR2 SQIVND, per germline (reference sequence). This CDR3 is 14 amino acids long. Trimming left V 6 bases short and J 6 bases short, with 15 bases between.

The chain joins TRBV6-1 to TRBJ1-6; TRBD1 might be the D (5 bases). Germline CDR1 is MNHNS and CDR2 is SASEGT. Trimming stripped 2 bases from V and 9 bases from J, with 14 bases between. The CDR3 consists of 15 residues. CDR3 in DNA: TGTGCCAGCAGTGAATGGGGCAGCCCCTTTTCACCCCTCCACTTT. It yields the protein CASSEWGSPFSPLHF.

The chain links TRBV2 to TRBJ2-3; 8 bases match TRBD1. The CDR3 is made up of 14 amino acids. V lost 5 bases and J lost 0; bases outside the gene matches: 1. Germline CDR1 is SNHLY and CDR2 is FYNNEI. CDR3 loop: CASSWDRSTDTQYF. As DNA, the CDR3 is TGTGCCAGCAGTTGGGACAGGAGCACAGATACGCAGTATTTT. Variable domain in full (rest from reference TRBV2 and TRBJ2-3): EPEVTQTPSHQVTQMGQEVILRCVPISNHLYFYWYRQILGQKVEFLVSFYNNEISEKSEIFDDQFSVERPDGSNFTLKIRSTKLEDSAMYFCASSWDRSTDTQYFGPGTRLTVL.

This clone was observed a single time. The CDR3 DNA reads TGCGCCATTGACTTACACAGGTACCAAGAGACCCAGTACTTC. Protein product: CAIDLHRYQETQYF. The chain employs TRBV23-1 and TRBJ2-5, with a tentative D call TRBD1 (5 bases). TRBV23-1 is an ORF, with its function uncertain. The CDR3 runs to 14 residues. Trimming took off 10 bases at V and 0 bases at J, with 15 bases between the two ends.

The table lists this clone with a few counts. V usage is TRBV11-3 and J usage is TRBJ2-3; 9 bases map to TRBD2. This CDR3 contains 17 residues. V dropped 5 bases and J dropped 4; count of bases not matched to a gene: 13. Germline V gene sequence: CDR1 SGHNT, CDR2 YENEEA. CDR3 nucleotide sequence: TGTGCCAGCAGCAGAAGAACCGGGACTAGCACAGCAGATACGCAGTATTTT. It codes for CASSRRTGTSTADTQYF.

The chain combines TRBV28 with TRBJ2-6; D may be TRBD1 (5 bases). CDR1 is MDHEN and CDR2 is SYDVKM in the germline V gene. CDR3 length: 16 residues. Trimming took off 0 bases at V and 1 base at J, with 7 bases between the two ends. The CDR3 loop is CASSLWAGSGANVLTF. In nucleotides, the CDR3 is TGTGCCAGCAGTTTATGGGCAGGGTCTGGGGCCAACGTCCTGACTTTC. Complete variable domain (other parts from reference TRBV28 and TRBJ2-6): DVKVTQSSRYLVKRTGEKVFLECVQDMDHENMFWYRQDPGLGLRLIYFSYDVKMKEKGDIPEGYSVSREKKERFSLILESASTNQTSMYLCASSLWAGSGANVLTFGAGSRLTVL.

In its sample, this clone was seen once. V gene TRBV14 combines with J gene TRBJ1-4, with D tentatively TRBD1 (6 bases). This CDR3 has 15 residues. From germline, CDR1 is SGHDN and CDR2 FVKESK. Trimming left V 1 base short and J 3 bases short, with 9 bases between. CDR3 residues: CASSQGTAPNEKLFF. Here the CDR3 DNA reads TGTGCCAGCAGCCAAGGGACAGCACCTAATGAAAAACTGTTTTTT.

CDR3 loop: CASSLDREWDEQFF. CDR3 coding DNA: TGCGCCAGCAGCTTGGACCGGGAGTGGGATGAGCAGTTCTTC. The genes are TRBV5-1 and TRBJ2-1; TRBD2 might be the D (6 bases). The CDR3 covers 14 residues. Trimming removed 0 bases from V and 8 bases from J, with 12 bases in between. Germline CDR1 is SGHRS and CDR2 is YFSETQ.

In its sample, this clone was seen many times. The V call is TRBV7-6, the J call TRBJ2-7; no definite D call. Germline V lookup: CDR1 SGHVS, CDR2 FNYEAQ. CDR3 length: 12 amino acids. The germline V and J ends were trimmed by 2 bases and 5 bases, with 7 bases remaining between them. Here the CDR3 DNA reads TGTGCCAGCAGCTTAAGCGAGAACGAGCAGTACTTC. Translated, it gives CASSLSENEQYF. Full variable domain (missing parts from reference TRBV7-6 and TRBJ2-7): GAGVSQSPRYKVTKRGQDVALRCDPISGHVSLYWYRQALGQGPEFLTYFNYEAQQDKSGLPNDRFSAERPEGSISTLTIQRTEQRDSAMYRCASSLSENEQYFGPGTRLTVT.

The chain joins TRBV30 to TRBJ2-1; TRBD1 aligns across 11 bases. The CDR3 covers 14 residues. The J segment lost 4 bases and the V segment lost 2 bases, leaving 1 base of the junction unmatched. Germline CDR1 reads GTSNPN; CDR2 reads SVGIG (reference sequence). The CDR3 sequence is CAWSWDRGYNEQFF. DNA of the CDR3: TGTGCCTGGAGTTGGGACAGGGGGTACAATGAGCAGTTCTTC.

This clone came up once. The V gene is TRBV11-2, the J gene TRBJ2-7; D is uncertain. This CDR3 spans 11 amino acids. The V gene lost 5 bases and the J gene lost 4 bases, with 6 bases spanning the gap. Germline loops: CDR1 SGHAT, CDR2 FQNNGV. In nucleotides, the CDR3 is TGTGCCAGCAGCATTCATTACGAGCAGTACTTC. This translates into CASSIHYEQYF.

This clone appeared a single time. The V and J genes are TRBV7-8 and TRBJ1-2; weak D call: TRBD1 (6 bases). The CDR3 has 15 amino acids. Germline loops: CDR1 SGHVS, CDR2 FQNEAQ. Trimming took 4 bases from V and 3 from J, leaving 15 bases between them. The CDR3, as DNA: TGTGCCAGCAGCTCGATACCCAGGACAGACTATGGCTACACCTTC. This translates into CASSSIPRTDYGYTF.

V gene TRBV18 combines with J gene TRBJ1-4; 7 bases line up with TRBD1. The germline CDR1 and CDR2 sequences are KGHSH and LQKENI. The V segment lost 6 bases and the J segment 7 bases; nucleotides outside the gene matches: 8. There are 14 residues in the CDR3. CDR3 amino acids: CASSGQESREKLFF. The CDR3 nucleotides read TGTGCCAGCTCCGGACAGGAAAGTCGTGAAAAACTGTTTTTT. Full variable domain (outside the CDR3, taken from reference TRBV18 and TRBJ1-4): NAGVMQNPRHLVRRRGQEARLRCSPMKGHSHVYWYRQLPEEGLKFMVYLQKENIIDESGMPKERFSAEFPKEGPSILRIQQVVRGDSAAYFCASSGQESREKLFFGSGTQLSVL.

CDR3 loop: CAVESARTDRARGNTIYF. Here the CDR3 DNA reads TGTGCCGTAGAAAGTGCCAGAACGGACAGGGCCCGAGGAAACACCATATATTTT. The gene calls are TRBV10-3 and TRBJ1-3; TRBD1 matches at 8 bases. J lost 4 bases, V lost 11 bases, and 22 bases had no gene match. There are 18 residues in the CDR3. Per germline, CDR1 ENHRY and CDR2 SYGVKD.